A single sample gave rise to the 31 T cell receptor beta chains below, sequenced in a study of T cells in Graves' hyperthyroidism and ophthalmopathy. The CDR3 regions of TCR beta were amplified from RNA transcripts. The TCR CDR3 first-round RT-PCR relied on the HTBI primer set. TCRdb fed the multiplex PCR reads into MiXCR, producing one record per CDR3 protein. The data hold approximately 530,000 distinct CDR3 sequences, with about a sixth observed a single time. The source material was blood. These receptors all come from a woman under 30 with Graves' hyperthyroidism.

This clonotype was observed at least ten times. V gene TRBV7-8 combines with J gene TRBJ2-5, with D perhaps assigned TRBD1 or TRBD2 (5 bases each). V dropped 5 bases and J dropped 5 bases, with 12 bases sitting between them. This CDR3 comprises 13 residues. Per the germline V gene, CDR1 is SGHVS and CDR2 is FQNEAQ. The CDR3 sequence: CASSPPREETQYF. CDR3 DNA: TGTGCCAGCAGCCCCCCCAGGGAGGAGACCCAGTACTTC. The whole variable domain, filled in from reference TRBV7-8 and TRBJ2-5, reads GAGVSQSPRYKVAKRGQDVALRCDPISGHVSLFWYQQALGQGPEFLTYFQNEAQLDKSGLPSDRFFAERPEGSVSTLKIQRTQQEDSAVYLCASSPPREETQYFGPGTRLLVL.

This clonotype was observed many times. This sequence joins TRBV20-1 and TRBJ1-2, with 8 bases fitting TRBD1. Trimming removed 0 bases from V and 5 bases from J; junction bases left unmatched: 5. Per the germline V gene, CDR1 is DFQATT and CDR2 is SNEGSKA (reference sequence). This CDR3 is 14 amino acids long. CDR3 protein: CSARDMDRDYGYTF. The CDR3 region has the DNA TGCAGTGCTAGAGACATGGACAGGGATTATGGCTACACCTTC.

The table lists this clonotype with many counts. The rearrangement uses TRBV20-1 and TRBJ2-1; 11 positions agree with TRBD2. Losses at the gene ends were 3 bases for V and 7 bases for J; bases not matched to a gene: 5. Looked up from germline, CDR1 is DFQATT and CDR2 is SNEGSKA (reference sequence). The CDR3 consists of 14 residues. Here the CDR3 reads CSASSGRARNEQFF. CDR3 nucleotides: TGCAGTGCTAGTAGCGGGAGGGCACGGAATGAGCAGTTCTTC.

Many counts were recorded for this clonotype. The chain links TRBV7-2 to TRBJ2-7; either TRBD1 or TRBD2 may supply D (5 bases each). This CDR3 is 13 amino acids long. V was cut by 10 bases and J by 3 bases, with 16 bases left in between. Germline lookup yields CDR1 SGHTA and CDR2 FQGNSA. CDR3 amino acids: CATSRGDLYEQYF. The CDR3 DNA sequence: TGTGCCACCTCGAGAGGGGATCTCTACGAGCAGTACTTC.

To note about this clonotype: A much larger clonotype is one base distant, so this may be a read error. This sequence joins TRBV28 and TRBJ2-3, with TRBD2 as a possible D gene (6 bases). The CDR3 contains 14 residues. Germline-derived CDR1 and CDR2 are MDHEN and SYDVKM. DNA of the CDR3: TGTGTCAGCAGTTTTTCGGGAGCTGAAGATACGCAGTATTTT. Its translation: CVSSFSGAEDTQYF.

This clonotype has a handful of counts. The rearrangement uses TRBV5-6 and TRBJ1-1; D remains unclear. Germline V gene data show CDR1 as SGHDT and CDR2 as YYEEEE. V lost 0 bases and J lost 1, with 10 bases in between. This CDR3 has 15 residues. The CDR3 here is CASSLVNRENTEAFF. The CDR3 coding sequence is TGTGCCAGCAGCTTGGTTAACCGAGAGAACACTGAAGCTTTCTTT.

This clonotype was seen only a few times. The chain combines TRBV19 with TRBJ1-5; D might be TRBD1 (6 bases). Germline loops: CDR1 LNHDA, CDR2 SQIVND (reference sequence). The V gene lost 7 bases and the J gene lost 0 bases, with 22 bases spanning the gap. The CDR3 covers 18 residues. CDR3 sequence reads: CASTERSPDSYSNQPQHF. CDR3 bases: TGTGCCAGTACCGAAAGGAGCCCGGACAGCTATAGCAATCAGCCCCAGCATTTT.

V usage is TRBV20-1 and J usage is TRBJ1-4; D is undetermined. CDR1 and CDR2 (germline): DFQATT, SNEGSKA (reference sequence). The CDR3 totals 14 residues. Trimming removed 5 bases from V and 3 bases from J, with 13 bases in between. CDR3 nucleotides: TGCAGTGCTTCTGAAGGCGTCCCTAATGAAAAACTGTTTTTT. This sequence encodes CSASEGVPNEKLFF.

This clonotype was counted many times. CDR3 DNA sequence: TGTGCCACCAGTGACCCCCAGGGGGAGACTCGAGAGACCCAGTACTTC. It is translated as CATSDPQGETRETQYF. This chain links TRBV24-1 with TRBJ2-5; 7 bases match TRBD1. V lost 4 bases and J lost 4; bases outside the gene matches: 11. The germline CDR1 and CDR2 sequences are KGHDR and SFDVKD. The CDR3 covers 16 residues.

As regards this clonotype: A much larger clone sits a single nucleotide away, making a read error possible. The V gene is TRBV6-2 or TRBV6-3, the J gene TRBJ2-3; 8 nucleotides align to TRBD1. CDR3 size: 21 residues. Germline loops: CDR1 MNHEY, CDR2 SVGEGT. The V gene end was trimmed by 0 bases and the J gene end by 9 bases; junction bases not matched to a gene: 26. The CDR3: CASSYSRTGKSGGAPLETQYF. Here the CDR3 DNA reads TGTGCCAGCAGTTACTCCCGGACAGGGAAGAGTGGCGGGGCTCCTCTAGAGACGCAGTATTTT.

This clonotype turned up a few times. The rearrangement uses TRBV12-5 and TRBJ1-1; D is unclear. V was clipped by 6 bases and J by 2 bases, with 10 bases between them. The CDR3 is made up of 13 amino acids. CDR1 is LGHNT and CDR2 is FRNRAP in the germline V gene. CDR3 in amino acids: CASGLQDNTEAFF. CDR3 bases: TGTGCTAGTGGCTTACAAGACAACACTGAAGCTTTCTTT.

This chain connects TRBV19 to TRBJ2-7; possibly TRBD1 for D (5 bases). Germline-derived CDR1 and CDR2 are LNHDA and SQIVND (reference sequence). V was cut by 1 base and J by 3 bases, with 16 bases left in between. There are 16 residues in the CDR3. CDR3 sequence: CASSIGGANFYYEQYF. As DNA, the CDR3 is TGTGCCAGTAGTATAGGGGGCGCGAATTTCTACTACGAGCAGTACTTC.

The J gene is TRBJ2-7, the V gene TRBV10-3; D is unresolved. V gave up 3 bases and J gave up 2 bases, with 11 bases separating them. This CDR3 comprises 14 residues. Germline lookup yields CDR1 ENHRY and CDR2 SYGVKD. CDR3 loop: CAISETARPYEQYF. The CDR3 DNA follows: TGTGCCATCAGTGAAACAGCACGACCCTACGAGCAGTACTTC.

This clonotype was observed many times. The chain combines TRBV2 with TRBJ2-1; 8 positions agree with TRBD1. J gave up 7 bases and V 6 bases, and 8 bases lay outside the gene matches. Germline V gene lookup returns CDR1 SNHLY and CDR2 FYNNEI. This CDR3 has 14 amino acids. In DNA, the CDR3 is TGTGCCAGCAGCCACGGACAGGGCTTGAATGAGCAGTTCTTC. Amino acid sequence: CASSHGQGLNEQFF.

This clonotype was seen many times. The gene calls are TRBV15 and TRBJ2-2; TRBD1 matches at 8 bases. Germline V gene lookup returns CDR1 LNHNV and CDR2 YYDKDF (reference sequence). CDR3 length: 15 amino acids. V shed 5 bases and J 3 bases; nucleotides not matched to a gene: 5. The CDR3 is CATSPPGQDTGELFF. The CDR3 DNA sequence: TGTGCCACCAGCCCCCCGGGACAGGACACCGGGGAGCTGTTTTTT.

Many counts were recorded for this clonotype. This chain joins TRBV15 and TRBJ2-1, with no clear D. The CDR3 runs 15 residues. V lost 1 base, J lost 1 base, and 8 bases lay in between. The V gene's germline CDR1 is LNHNV and CDR2 YYDKDF (reference sequence). This CDR3 is CATSRGTESYNEQFF. CDR3 nucleotide sequence: TGTGCCACCAGCAGAGGTACGGAGTCCTACAATGAGCAGTTCTTC.

Ten or more counts support this clonotype. The V gene is TRBV28, the J gene TRBJ2-3; TRBD1 agrees at 11 bases. There are 16 residues in the CDR3. Trimming cost V 6 bases and J 3 bases; bases outside gene matches: 8. Germline assignment: CDR1 MDHEN and CDR2 SYDVKM. The CDR3 reads CASRTGQGARTDTQYF. The CDR3 DNA reads TGTGCCAGCAGGACCGGACAGGGGGCGCGAACAGATACGCAGTATTTT.

This clonotype has at least ten counts. The J gene is TRBJ1-1, the V gene TRBV18; the match to TRBD1 covers 9 bases. This CDR3 region has 14 residues. Germline loops: CDR1 KGHSH, CDR2 LQKENI. V was pared by 4 bases and J by 4 bases, with 4 bases of the junction left unmatched. DNA for the CDR3: TGTGCCAGCTCACAACAGGGGGCGTCCACTGAAGCTTTCTTT. Translated: CASSQQGASTEAFF.

This clonotype has at least ten counts. V gene TRBV2 combines with J gene TRBJ1-1; 8 bases are a match to TRBD1. This CDR3 has 21 amino acids. Germline V gene sequence: CDR1 SNHLY, CDR2 FYNNEI. J lost 1 base, V lost 3 bases, and 22 bases had no gene match. In nucleotides, the CDR3 is TGTGCCAGCAGTGAGTCGCGGCAGGGGGCCCGTCTGGCACTGGGGAACACTGAAGCTTTCTTT. This sequence encodes CASSESRQGARLALGNTEAFF.

This chain connects TRBV4-1 to TRBJ1-2; 7 nucleotides line up with TRBD1. This CDR3 is built from 15 residues. V lost 1 base and J lost 4; bases outside the gene matches: 6. Germline CDR1 MGHRA, CDR2 YSYEKL. In DNA, the CDR3 is TGCGCCAGCAGCCAAGCCAGGACAGGCCTCTATGGCTACACCTTC. Translation: CASSQARTGLYGYTF.

The chain joins TRBV11-3 to TRBJ2-5, with 16 bases lining up with TRBD2. CDR3 length: 16 residues. Losses at the gene ends were 4 bases for V and 5 bases for J; bases not matched to a gene: 4. Germline V gene data show CDR1 as SGHNT and CDR2 as YENEEA. CDR3 coding DNA: TGTGCCAGCAGCTGGGGACTAGCGGGGGGGCTGGAGACCCAGTACTTC. Translating gives CASSWGLAGGLETQYF.

This clonotype was detected ten times or more. This chain uses TRBV7-2 with TRBJ2-7; 7 bases map to TRBD2. With V trimmed by 4 bases and J by 2 bases, 5 bases remained unmatched. Germline V gene lookup returns CDR1 SGHTA and CDR2 FQGNSA. This CDR3 spans 14 amino acids. The DNA of the CDR3 is TGTGCCAGCAGCTCTACTAGCGTACCCTACGAGCAGTACTTC. Translation gives CASSSTSVPYEQYF.

In this sample, this clonotype turned up a few times. The chain couples TRBV9 to TRBJ2-3, with TRBD2 matching over 7 bases. The germline CDR1 and CDR2 sequences are SGDLS and YYNGEE. This CDR3 is 17 amino acids long. V gave up 0 bases and J gave up 0 bases; unmatched junction bases: 7. In nucleotides, the CDR3 is TGTGCCAGCAGCGTAGGGACGGGAGGCACTAGCACAGATACGCAGTATTTT. It yields the protein CASSVGTGGTSTDTQYF.

This clonotype was observed a handful of times. The gene calls are TRBV12-3 or TRBV12-4 and TRBJ1-6; 8 nucleotides agree with TRBD1. V was clipped by 5 bases and J by 7 bases; unmatched bases: 4. The CDR3 has 14 amino acids. The CDR3 DNA follows: TGTGCCAGCAGTACCACAGGGGGAAATTCACCCCTCCACTTT. Its protein is CASSTTGGNSPLHF.

V is TRBV10-3 and J is TRBJ2-5, with D perhaps TRBD1 (6 bases). The germline gives CDR1 ENHRY, CDR2 SYGVKD. The CDR3 length is 11 residues. Between the trimmed V and J ends, which lost 10 bases and 7 bases, there was a span of 13 bases. The CDR3 loop is CATSGEATQYF. The CDR3 region has the DNA TGTGCCACCTCAGGGGAAGCGACCCAGTACTTC.

This clonotype showed up many times. V usage is TRBV10-2 and J usage is TRBJ1-5, with no clear D. CDR3 size: 14 residues. The ends were cut back, 5 bases at V and 0 bases at J, with 8 bases in the middle. Germline V gene sequence: CDR1 WSHSY, CDR2 SAAADI. CDR3 region: CASSPTDSNQPQHF. CDR3 bases: TGCGCCAGCAGTCCAACAGATAGCAATCAGCCCCAGCATTTT.

Ten or more counts support this clonotype. The chain is built from TRBV12-3 or TRBV12-4 and TRBJ2-7, with TRBD2 matching 12 bases. This CDR3 region has 17 residues. Trimming took 5 bases from V and 3 from J; bases not matched to a gene: 11. CDR3 residues: CASSPPGLAGGLYEQYF. DNA of the CDR3: TGTGCCAGCAGTCCCCCGGGTCTAGCGGGGGGGCTCTACGAGCAGTACTTC.

This clonotype was detected many times. The CDR3 spells CASSEPGLPRNEQFF. The CDR3 coding sequence is TGTGCCAGCAGTGAACCGGGACTACCCCGAAATGAGCAGTTCTTC. The V gene is TRBV6-1, the J gene TRBJ2-1; 7 nucleotides match TRBD2. The germline V gene encodes CDR1 MNHNS and CDR2 SASEGT. The CDR3 has 15 amino acids. Unmatched junction bases numbered 8, after V lost 2 bases and J lost 7 bases.

There are many counts of this clonotype. The J gene is TRBJ1-1, the V gene TRBV10-3, with D uncertain. The CDR3 has 15 amino acids. Trimming removed 0 bases from V and 5 bases from J, with 13 bases in between. Germline V gives CDR1 ENHRY, CDR2 SYGVKD. The CDR3 here is CAISESLGSRTEAFF. As DNA, the CDR3 is TGTGCCATCAGTGAGTCTTTAGGGAGTCGGACTGAAGCTTTCTTT.

The chain uses TRBV12-3 or TRBV12-4 and TRBJ2-1; D possibly corresponds to TRBD2 (7 bases). Trimming cost V 8 bases and J 1 base, with 18 bases left between them. The CDR3 is 16 amino acids. The CDR3 DNA reads TGTGCCAGCGGGGGCCCAGTCGGGGGGTCCTACAATGAGCAGTTCTTC. As protein: CASGGPVGGSYNEQFF.

This chain connects TRBV19 to TRBJ1-3, with 7 bases lining up with TRBD1. The CDR3 is 16 amino acids. Germline CDR1 is LNHDA and CDR2 is SQIVND (reference sequence). J was trimmed by 4 bases and V by 5 bases; bases with no gene match: 11. DNA for the CDR3: TGTGCCAGTAGTCCCCAACAGGGGATCAAAGGAAACACCATATATTTT. Translation gives CASSPQQGIKGNTIYF.